This is a list of T cell receptor beta chains from one sample in a study of blood T cell repertoires in COVID-19. Profiled with immunoSEQ multiplex PCR; TCRdb holds only in-frame clones, not every one. The sample contains 210,000 or so clones, approximately 80% of which appear only once. Sequences were obtained from peripheral blood. The source is a woman aged 80 or over with acute or convalescent COVID-19. Both conserved end residues are part of each CDR3. A D gene is named only where the DNA matches it firmly. Clone size is not always given. Where it is, it says once, few, many or a class for expanded clones.

abundance | j_gene | v_gene | d_gene | CDR3aa | CDR3nt
once | TRBJ1-1 | TRBV5-1 | . | CASSLTRDTEAFF | TGCGCCAGCAGCTTAACCAGGGACACTGAAGCTTTCTTT
few | TRBJ2-7 | TRBV25-1 | TRBD1 | CASSAPSDRFSGEQYF | TGTGCCAGCAGTGCCCCTTCGGACAGGTTCTCGGGGGAGCAGTACTTC
. | TRBJ1-2 | TRBV29-1 | TRBD1 | CSAEDGTGYNYGYTF | TGCAGCGCTGAAGACGGGACAGGGTATAACTATGGCTACACCTTC
. | TRBJ2-2 | TRBV2 | TRBD1 | CASSDTRRGTAGELFF | TGTGCCAGCAGTGACACCCGAAGGGGGACAGCCGGGGAGCTGTTTTTT
. | TRBJ1-1 | TRBV6-5 | TRBD1 | CASSYTRDREAFF | TGTGCCAGCAGTTACACCAGGGACAGGGAAGCTTTCTTT
. | TRBJ2-7 | TRBV5-1 | . | CASSFLGEYEQYF | TGCGCCAGCAGCTTCCTGGGCGAGTACGAGCAGTACTTC
. | TRBJ2-6 | TRBV5-1 | TRBD1 | CASSWQGVVGANVLTF | TGCGCCAGCAGCTGGCAGGGGGTAGTTGGGGCCAACGTCCTGACTTTC
once | TRBJ1-1 | TRBV6-2/TRBV6-3 | TRBD1 | CASSYFPGQGGAFF | TGTGCCAGCAGTTACTTCCCGGGACAGGGAGGAGCTTTCTTT
. | TRBJ2-7 | TRBV2 | TRBD2 | CASSEAPSGRYYEQYF | TGTGCCAGCAGTGAAGCCCCTAGCGGGAGATACTACGAGCAGTACTTC
. | TRBJ1-2 | TRBV12-3/TRBV12-4 | . | CASSLGGPGGYTF | TGTGCCAGCAGTTTAGGGGGGCCTGGAGGCTACACCTTC
. | TRBJ1-4 | TRBV27 | . | CASSLYFRGPREKLFF | TGTGCCAGCAGTTTATATTTTCGCGGCCCCCGTGAAAAACTGTTTTTT
. | TRBJ1-2 | TRBV3-1/TRBV3-2 | . | CASSQPVDSGYTF | TGTGCCAGCAGCCAACCTGTGGACAGTGGCTACACCTTC
few | TRBJ1-1 | TRBV5-6 | TRBD1 | CASSRDRHVLNTEAFF | TGTGCCAGCAGCCGGGACAGGCACGTACTTAACACTGAAGCTTTCTTT
. | TRBJ1-1 | TRBV4-3 | TRBD1 | CASSPDREDTEAFF | TGCGCCAGCAGCCCGGACAGGGAGGACACTGAAGCTTTCTTT
once | TRBJ1-5 | TRBV6-6 | TRBD1 | CASSPWGTGDSNQPQHF | TGTGCCAGCAGTCCTTGGGGGACAGGGGATAGCAATCAGCCCCAGCATTTT
. | TRBJ1-2 | TRBV6-2/TRBV6-3 | TRBD1 | CASSYTGELYGYTF | TGTGCCAGCAGTTACACAGGGGAACTCTATGGCTACACCTTC
. | TRBJ1-5 | TRBV19 | . | CASSFRGGDQPQHF | TGTGCCAGTAGTTTCCGAGGGGGAGATCAGCCCCAGCATTTT
. | TRBJ1-6 | TRBV30 | . | CAWTGLPNSPLHF | TGTGCCTGGACGGGACTGCCTAATTCACCCCTCCACTTT
. | TRBJ2-2 | TRBV2 | . | CASTGQRNTGELFF | TGTGCCAGCACAGGGCAGAGGAACACCGGGGAGCTGTTTTTT
few | TRBJ1-4 | TRBV11-1 | TRBD1 | CASSRDRGNEKLFF | TGTGCCAGCAGCCGGGACAGGGGAAACGAAAAACTGTTTTTT
. | TRBJ1-2 | TRBV18 | TRBD1 | CASSPPGTGGDGYTF | TGTGCCAGCTCACCACCCGGGACAGGGGGTGATGGCTACACCTTC
few | TRBJ2-7 | TRBV6-6 | . | CASSPETVPSSYEQYF | TGTGCCAGCAGCCCGGAGACAGTCCCGAGCTCCTACGAGCAGTACTTC
. | TRBJ2-1 | TRBV7-2 | . | CASSSQSGGPPYNEQFF | TGTGCCAGCAGCTCCCAATCCGGGGGGCCCCCTTACAATGAGCAGTTCTTC
. | TRBJ2-3 | TRBV15 | . | CATSKEGGVGDTQYF | TGTGCCACCAGCAAAGAGGGGGGAGTCGGAGATACGCAGTATTTT
. | TRBJ2-3 | TRBV28 | TRBD2 | CASSLSGGSTDTQYF | TGTGCCAGCAGTTTAAGCGGGGGGAGCACAGATACGCAGTATTTT
. | TRBJ1-2 | TRBV4-3 | . | CASSQDSMTDGYTF | TGCGCCAGCAGCCAAGATAGCATGACGGATGGCTACACCTTC
. | TRBJ2-7 | TRBV27 | . | CASSSLAGLGYEQYF | TGTGCCAGCAGTTCCCTGGCAGGGCTAGGGTACGAGCAGTACTTC
once | TRBJ2-7 | TRBV11-3 | . | CASSLDRTYEQYF | TGTGCCAGCAGCCTGGACAGAACCTACGAGCAGTACTTC
. | TRBJ1-1 | TRBV7-3 | . | CASSPVGGGTEAFF | TGTGCCAGCAGCCCCGTGGGCGGAGGCACTGAAGCTTTCTTT
. | TRBJ1-2 | TRBV18 | . | CASSPKSRLGGYTF | TGTGCCAGCTCACCAAAGAGCCGTCTGGGCGGCTACACCTTC
. | TRBJ2-7 | TRBV14 | . | CASSQGIAAHYEQYF | TGTGCCAGCAGCCAAGGGATAGCGGCCCACTACGAGCAGTACTTC
. | TRBJ2-3 | TRBV4-1 | TRBD1 | CASSQGFTGASATDTQYF | TGCGCCAGCAGCCAGGGGTTTACAGGGGCCTCCGCCACAGATACGCAGTATTTT
. | TRBJ2-3 | TRBV19 | . | CASKEGSADTQYF | TGTGCCAGTAAGGAGGGGTCTGCAGATACGCAGTATTTT
. | TRBJ1-3 | TRBV5-1 | TRBD1 | CASSFGQGGNTIYF | TGCGCCAGCAGCTTTGGACAGGGTGGAAACACCATATATTTT
once | TRBJ1-6 | TRBV6-5 | . | CASSYLDSENSPLHF | TGTGCCAGCAGTTACCTGGACAGCGAAAATTCACCCCTCCACTTT
. | TRBJ2-7 | TRBV6-2/TRBV6-3 | TRBD2 | CASSYLAGGPTEQYF | TGTGCCAGCAGTTACCTAGCGGGAGGGCCGACCGAGCAGTACTTC
. | TRBJ1-4 | TRBV4-3 | . | CASSQEVAGFNEKLFF | TGCGCCAGCAGCCAAGAGGTCGCGGGCTTTAATGAAAAACTGTTTTTT